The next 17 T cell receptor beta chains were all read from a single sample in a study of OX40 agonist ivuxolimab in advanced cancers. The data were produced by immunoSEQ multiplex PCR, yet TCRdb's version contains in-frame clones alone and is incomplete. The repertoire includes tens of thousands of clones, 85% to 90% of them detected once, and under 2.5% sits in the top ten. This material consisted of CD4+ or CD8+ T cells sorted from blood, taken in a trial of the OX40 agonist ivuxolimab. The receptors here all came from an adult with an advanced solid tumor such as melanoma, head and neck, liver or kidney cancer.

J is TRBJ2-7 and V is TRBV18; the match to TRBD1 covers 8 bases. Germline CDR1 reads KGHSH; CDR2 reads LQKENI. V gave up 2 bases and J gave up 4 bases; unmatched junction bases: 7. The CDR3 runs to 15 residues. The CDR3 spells CASSPGTGSTYEQYF. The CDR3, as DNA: TGTGCCAGCTCACCAGGGACAGGATCGACATACGAGCAGTACTTC.

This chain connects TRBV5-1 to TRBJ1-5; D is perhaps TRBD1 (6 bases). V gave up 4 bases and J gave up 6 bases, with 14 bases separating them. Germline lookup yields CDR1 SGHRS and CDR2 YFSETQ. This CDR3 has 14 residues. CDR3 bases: TGCGCCAGCAGCCTACAGGGAGAGAGTCAGCCCCAGCATTTT. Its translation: CASSLQGESQPQHF.

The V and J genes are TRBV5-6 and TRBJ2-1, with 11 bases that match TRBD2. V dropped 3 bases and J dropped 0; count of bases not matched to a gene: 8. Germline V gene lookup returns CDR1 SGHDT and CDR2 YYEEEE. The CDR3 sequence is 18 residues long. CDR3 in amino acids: CASSSQASGRSSYNEQFF. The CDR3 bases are TGTGCCAGCAGCTCACAGGCTAGCGGGAGGTCCTCCTACAATGAGCAGTTCTTC.

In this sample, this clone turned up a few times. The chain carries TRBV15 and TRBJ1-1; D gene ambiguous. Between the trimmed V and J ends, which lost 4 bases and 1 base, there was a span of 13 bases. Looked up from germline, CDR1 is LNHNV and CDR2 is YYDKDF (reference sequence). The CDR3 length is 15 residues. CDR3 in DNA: TGTGCCACCAGCACCAGACTCTCGAAGAACACTGAAGCTTTCTTT. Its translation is CATSTRLSKNTEAFF. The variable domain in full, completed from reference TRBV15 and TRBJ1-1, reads DAMVIQNPRYQVTQFGKPVTLSCSQTLNHNVMYWYQQKSSQAPKLLFHYYDKDFNNEADTPDNFQSRRPNTSFCFLDIRSPGLGDTAMYLCATSTRLSKNTEAFFGQGTRLTVV.

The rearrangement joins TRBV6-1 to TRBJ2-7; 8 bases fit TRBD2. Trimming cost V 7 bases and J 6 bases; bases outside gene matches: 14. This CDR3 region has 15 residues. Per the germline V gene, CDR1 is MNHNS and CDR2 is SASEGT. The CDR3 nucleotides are TGTGCCAGCACCCATCCGGGACTAGGAGTTTCCGAGCAGTACTTC. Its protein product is CASTHPGLGVSEQYF.

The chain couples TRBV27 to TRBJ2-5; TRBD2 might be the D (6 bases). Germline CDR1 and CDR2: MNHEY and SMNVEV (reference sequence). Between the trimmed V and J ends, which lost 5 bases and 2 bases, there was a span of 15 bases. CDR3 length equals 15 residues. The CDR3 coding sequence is TGTGCCAGCAGTACCGACCGGGACTCTCAAGAGACCCAGTACTTC. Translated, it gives CASSTDRDSQETQYF.

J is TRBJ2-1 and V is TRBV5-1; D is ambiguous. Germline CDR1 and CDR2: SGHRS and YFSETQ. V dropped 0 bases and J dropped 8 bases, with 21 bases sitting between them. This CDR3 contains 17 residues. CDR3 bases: TGCGCCAGCAGCTTGGCCGGTCGGACCAGCCCCAGGTATGAGCAGTTCTTC. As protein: CASSLAGRTSPRYEQFF.

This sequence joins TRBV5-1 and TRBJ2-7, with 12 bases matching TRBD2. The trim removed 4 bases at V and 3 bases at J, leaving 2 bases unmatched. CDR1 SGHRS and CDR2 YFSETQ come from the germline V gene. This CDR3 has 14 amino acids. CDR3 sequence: CASSGGLAGYEQYF. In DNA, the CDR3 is TGCGCCAGCAGCGGGGGACTAGCGGGCTACGAGCAGTACTTC.

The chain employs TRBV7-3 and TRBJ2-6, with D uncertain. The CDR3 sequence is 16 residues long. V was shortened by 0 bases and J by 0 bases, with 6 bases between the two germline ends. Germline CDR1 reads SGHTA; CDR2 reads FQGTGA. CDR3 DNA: TGTGCCAGCAGCTTAACTCAGGTCTCTGGGGCCAACGTCCTGACTTTC. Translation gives CASSLTQVSGANVLTF.

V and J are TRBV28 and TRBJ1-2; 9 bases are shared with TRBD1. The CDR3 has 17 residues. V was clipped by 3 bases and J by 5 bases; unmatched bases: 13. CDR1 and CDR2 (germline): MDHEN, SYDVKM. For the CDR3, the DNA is TGTGCCAGCAGTTTCTCCGGGACAGGGCGAAAAGGATATGGCTACACCTTC. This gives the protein CASSFSGTGRKGYGYTF.

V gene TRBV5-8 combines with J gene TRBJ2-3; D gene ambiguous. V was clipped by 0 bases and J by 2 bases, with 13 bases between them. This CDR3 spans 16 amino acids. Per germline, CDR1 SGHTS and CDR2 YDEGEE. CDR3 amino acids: CASSLEVLEHTDTQYF. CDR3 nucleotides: TGTGCCAGCAGCTTGGAAGTCCTGGAACACACAGATACGCAGTATTTT.

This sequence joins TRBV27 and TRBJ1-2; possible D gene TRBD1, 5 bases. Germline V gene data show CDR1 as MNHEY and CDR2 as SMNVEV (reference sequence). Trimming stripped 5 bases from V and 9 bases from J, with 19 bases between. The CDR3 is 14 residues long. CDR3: CASSTLRGPSSYTF. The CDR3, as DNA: TGTGCCAGCAGTACATTAAGGGGCCCCTCAAGCTACACCTTC.

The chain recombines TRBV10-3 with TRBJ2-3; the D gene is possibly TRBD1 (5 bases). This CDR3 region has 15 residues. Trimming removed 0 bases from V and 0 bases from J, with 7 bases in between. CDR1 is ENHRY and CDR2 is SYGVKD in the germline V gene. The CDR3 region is CAISESRQSTDTQYF. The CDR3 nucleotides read TGTGCCATCAGTGAGTCACGACAGAGCACAGATACGCAGTATTTT.

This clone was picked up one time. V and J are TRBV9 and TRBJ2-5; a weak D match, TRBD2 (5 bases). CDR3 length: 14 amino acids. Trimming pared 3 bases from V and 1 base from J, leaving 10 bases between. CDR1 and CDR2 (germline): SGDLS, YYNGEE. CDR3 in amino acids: CASSELAAQETQYF. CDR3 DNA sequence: TGTGCCAGCAGCGAGCTAGCAGCCCAAGAGACCCAGTACTTC. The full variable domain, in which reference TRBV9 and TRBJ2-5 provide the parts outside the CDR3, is DSGVTQTPKHLITATGQRVTLRCSPRSGDLSVYWYQQSLDQGLQFLIQYYNGEERAKGNILERFSAQQFPDLHSELNLSSLELGDSALYFCASSELAAQETQYFGPGTRLLVL.

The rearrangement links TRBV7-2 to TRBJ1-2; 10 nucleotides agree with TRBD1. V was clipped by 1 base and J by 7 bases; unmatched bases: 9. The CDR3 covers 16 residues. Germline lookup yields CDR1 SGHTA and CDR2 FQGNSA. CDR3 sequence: CASSLDYRDRGFGYTF. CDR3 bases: TGTGCCAGCAGCTTAGACTACCGGGACAGGGGTTTTGGCTACACCTTC.

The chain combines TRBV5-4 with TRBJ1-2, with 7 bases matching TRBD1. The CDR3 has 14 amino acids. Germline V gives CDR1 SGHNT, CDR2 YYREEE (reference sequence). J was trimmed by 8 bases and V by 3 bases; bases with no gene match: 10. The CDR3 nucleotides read TGTGCCAGCAGCTGGGAGGGGGCGCGGGAAGGCTACACCTTC. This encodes CASSWEGAREGYTF.

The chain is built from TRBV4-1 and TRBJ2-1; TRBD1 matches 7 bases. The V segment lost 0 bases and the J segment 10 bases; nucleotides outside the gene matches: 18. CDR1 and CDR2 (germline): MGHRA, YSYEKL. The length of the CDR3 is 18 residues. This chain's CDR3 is CASSQDRELGQSISEQFF. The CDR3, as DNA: TGCGCCAGCAGCCAAGATCGCGAATTGGGACAGTCCATTTCGGAGCAGTTCTTC.